This TCR beta chain was sequenced in a study of control samples from healthy donors and cancer patients. TCRdb's table, derived via immunoSEQ multiplex PCR, lists solely in-frame clones and lacks some. The profile shows 250,000 to 300,000 clones, approximately 80% of them singletons. The clonotype originates from a woman aged 55-70 years with lung cancer. The sequenced sample consisted of PBMCs.

This chain's CDR3 is CASSQLGQEQYF. DNA for the CDR3: TGTGCCAGCAGCCAATTAGGACAGGAGCAGTACTTC. This sequence joins TRBV3-1 (or the pseudogene TRBV3-2) and TRBJ2-7; a possible D gene is TRBD1 (6 bases). CDR3 length: 12 residues. V shed 2 bases and J shed 7 bases, with 9 bases lying between them. The germline CDR1 and CDR2 sequences are LGHDT and YNNKEL (reference sequence).